The 28 T cell receptor beta chains below come from one sample, sequenced in a study of tumor-infiltrating lymphocytes in glioblastoma multiforme. TCRB libraries came from RNA via three nested multiplex PCR rounds. TCRdb re-derived calls from the multiplex PCR reads in MiXCR, one entry per CDR3 protein. The table has some 15,000 distinct CDR3 sequences, around 70% seen once. Sequenced input: brain tumor tissue. The source of these receptors is a male donor with glioblastoma.

The gene calls are TRBV4-1 and TRBJ2-2; D is unclear. The V end was cut by 4 bases, the J end by 2 bases, with 2 bases between. The germline V gene has CDR1 MGHRA and CDR2 YSYEKL. The CDR3 runs 12 residues. DNA for the CDR3: TGCGCCAGCAGCCCAAACACCGGGGAGCTGTTTTTT. Protein sequence: CASSPNTGELFF.

This clonotype came up a few times. The rearrangement joins TRBV5-6 to TRBJ2-2; unclear D gene. This CDR3 has 13 amino acids. V shed 0 bases and J shed 1 base, with 1 base lying between them. Germline V lookup: CDR1 SGHDT, CDR2 YYEEEE. The CDR3 coding sequence is TGTGCCAGCAGCTTGGGGAACACCGGGGAGCTGTTTTTT. Translating gives CASSLGNTGELFF.

This clonotype was counted once. The chain recombines TRBV11-2 with TRBJ1-1, with a possible D match to TRBD1 (5 bases). The CDR3 has 12 residues. Germline V gives CDR1 SGHAT, CDR2 FQNNGV. The germline V and J ends were trimmed by 9 bases and 10 bases, with 18 bases remaining between them. In nucleotides, the CDR3 is TGTGCCAGTAGCCTAGTACAGGTGGTAGCTTTCTTT. Translating gives CASSLVQVVAFF.

V and J are TRBV7-8 and TRBJ2-7; 12 bases are shared with TRBD2. Germline-derived CDR1 and CDR2 are SGHVS and FQNEAQ. The ends lost 5 bases at V and 7 bases at J; junction bases unmatched: 12. The length of the CDR3 is 16 residues. The CDR3 sequence: CASSPTTSGGQMEQYF. Written as DNA, the CDR3 is TGTGCCAGCAGCCCAACGACTAGCGGGGGCCAGATGGAGCAGTACTTC.

This clonotype was counted only a few times. The V call is TRBV4-1, the J call TRBJ2-3, with 7 positions matching TRBD1. V trimming: 3 bases; J trimming: 0 bases; junction bases outside the gene matches: 3. The CDR3 totals 15 residues. Germline V gives CDR1 MGHRA, CDR2 YSYEKL. CDR3: CASSQGQTSTDTQYF. The CDR3 nucleotides are TGCGCCAGCAGCCAGGGACAGACTAGCACAGATACGCAGTATTTT.

Points on this clonotype: Since a much larger clone is just one base distant, this may be a read error. No conserved phenylalanine or tryptophan is present at the end of the CDR3, so a read error is the likely explanation. This chain connects TRBV10-1 to TRBJ2-1; a possible D gene is TRBD1 (5 bases). CDR1 and CDR2 (germline): WNHNN, SYGVQD (reference sequence). V gave up 3 bases and J gave up 0 bases, with 9 bases separating them. This CDR3 has 15 amino acids. The chain's CDR3 is CASSDTGASYNEQFI. Written as DNA, the CDR3 is TGCGCCAGCAGTGATACAGGAGCCTCCTACAATGAGCAGTTCATC.

The CDR3 nucleotides read TGCGGTACTATTCGGACAGGGGGGTACCAAGAGACCCAGTACTTC. This encodes CGTIRTGGYQETQYF. V usage is TRBV20-1 and J usage is TRBJ2-5; 10 bases are shared with TRBD1. The CDR3 consists of 15 residues. Germline V CDR1 and CDR2: DFQATT, SNEGSKA (reference sequence).

About this clonotype itself: The CDR3 ends on some other residue instead of the conserved phenylalanine or tryptophan, so this is likely a read error. V gene TRBV5-1 combines with J gene TRBJ2-1; 10 positions match TRBD1. Germline CDR1 SGHRS, CDR2 YFSETQ. The CDR3 runs to 15 residues. CDR3 sequence (DNA): TGCGCCCGCAGCCCTGGGACAGGGGTCTACAATGAGCAGTTCGTC. It translates to CARSPGTGVYNEQFV.

In its sample, this clonotype ranks as medium-sized. This chain uses TRBV12-3 or TRBV12-4 with TRBJ2-1, with D maybe TRBD1 (5 bases). This CDR3 region has 14 residues. Between the trimmed V and J ends, which lost 5 bases and 7 bases, there was a span of 15 bases. This CDR3 reads CASSMGPVRNEQFF. The CDR3 DNA sequence: TGTGCCAGCAGTATGGGGCCAGTGAGGAATGAGCAGTTCTTC.

On this clonotype: As the CDR3 is not closed by the conserved phenylalanine or tryptophan, this likely results from a read error. The chain is built from TRBV13 and TRBJ1-6; D remains ambiguous. The V gene lost 3 bases and the J gene lost 4 bases, with 1 base spanning the gap. This CDR3 region has 12 residues. Germline CDR1 and CDR2: PRHDT and FYEKMQ (reference sequence). The CDR3 nucleotides are TGTGCCAGCAGCTTTTATAATTCACCCCTCCACTCA. This encodes CASSFYNSPLHS.

As to this clonotype: This CDR3 is missing its conserved last phenylalanine or tryptophan, likely due to a read error. The V gene is TRBV11-3, the J gene TRBJ2-3, with D hard to call. In germline, CDR1 is SGHNT, CDR2 YENEEA. The CDR3 sequence is 14 residues long. The chain's CDR3 is CTSSLESHTDTQYS. CDR3 DNA: TGTACCAGCAGCCTTGAGAGTCACACAGATACGCAGTATTCT.

Points on this clonotype: This could be a read error, since a much larger clone is one nucleotide away. The chain links TRBV7-9 to TRBJ1-1, with D possibly matching TRBD1 (5 bases). This CDR3 is 15 amino acids long. The V and J ends lost 5 bases and 4 bases respectively, with 17 bases between them. The germline gives CDR1 SEHNR, CDR2 FQNEAQ (reference sequence). CDR3 sequence reads: CASSGGASAGTEAFF. The CDR3, as DNA: TGTGCCAGCAGCGGCGGGGCCTCGGCGGGCACTGAAGCTTTCTTT.

This clonotype occurred once. The rearrangement joins TRBV6-2 or TRBV6-3 to TRBJ2-7; D remains ambiguous. Per the germline V gene, CDR1 is MNHEY and CDR2 is SVGEGT. The V gene lost 6 bases and the J gene lost 6 bases, with 18 bases spanning the gap. CDR3 length: 14 residues. Here the CDR3 DNA reads TGTGCCAGCAGCCACGGTGGGGTGACGGGCGAGCAGTACTTC. The encoded protein is CASSHGGVTGEQYF.

The chain uses TRBV11-2 and TRBJ2-3; possible D gene TRBD2, 6 bases. The CDR3 contains 17 residues. Trimming removed 2 bases at V and 2 bases at J, with 17 bases between. Germline V lookup: CDR1 SGHAT, CDR2 FQNNGV. The CDR3 nucleotides are TGTGCCAGCAGCTTACGAGGAGGGTCCACCCTCACAGATACGCAGTATTTT. Encoded protein: CASSLRGGSTLTDTQYF.

A word on this clonotype: This CDR3 is missing its conserved last phenylalanine or tryptophan, likely due to a read error. The DNA is omitted, as the CDR3 cannot be located on it reliably, and the CDR3 follows TCRdb's listing. The chain's CDR3 is CSARVLAGVHEQCS. The chain employs TRBV20-1 and TRBJ2-7; TRBD2 reflects the table's D call only, with no check against the DNA. Germline loops: CDR1 DFQATT, CDR2 SNEGSKA (reference sequence). The CDR3 spans 14 residues, counting both ends.

V usage is TRBV4-1 and J usage is TRBJ1-2, with D maybe TRBD1 (6 bases). V was trimmed by 0 bases and J by 7 bases, leaving 15 bases between them. The germline CDR1 and CDR2 sequences are MGHRA and YSYEKL. The CDR3 is 15 amino acids. As DNA, the CDR3 is TGCGCCAGCAGCCAAGATCCAGGGGACAATGGTGGCTACACCTTC. This sequence encodes CASSQDPGDNGGYTF.

The rearrangement uses TRBV11-2 and TRBJ2-7, with D perhaps being TRBD1 or TRBD2 (5 bases each). V was trimmed by 5 bases and J by 3 bases, leaving 17 bases between them. Germline V lookup: CDR1 SGHAT, CDR2 FQNNGV. The CDR3 loop spans 15 amino acids. The CDR3: CASSQSWDGIYEQYF. CDR3 nucleotides: TGTGCCAGCAGCCAGTCTTGGGACGGGATCTACGAGCAGTACTTC.

The chain carries TRBV11-3 and TRBJ2-2, with a weak D call TRBD2 (6 bases). This CDR3 is 18 amino acids long. Germline-derived CDR1 and CDR2 are SGHNT and YENEEA. V lost 11 bases to trimming and J lost 5 bases, with 30 bases between them. CDR3 sequence (DNA): TGTGCCGGAAGCACCACCTCCAGACTAGTGGGAGAAACCGGGGAGCTGTTTTTT. The encoded protein is CAGSTTSRLVGETGELFF.

V is TRBV11-3 and J is TRBJ2-3; 12 bases fit TRBD2. Trimming removed 6 bases from V and 0 bases from J; junction bases left unmatched: 4. The CDR3 contains 16 residues. The germline V gene has CDR1 SGHNT and CDR2 YENEEA. DNA of the CDR3: TGTGCCAGCAGTCGCGGACTAGCGGGAAGCACAGATACGCAGTATTTT. Its protein is CASSRGLAGSTDTQYF.

V is TRBV20-1 and J is TRBJ1-2, with 9 bases that match TRBD1. CDR1 and CDR2 from the germline V gene are DFQATT and SNEGSKA (reference sequence). The CDR3 totals 15 residues. J lost 6 bases, V lost 0 bases, and 8 bases had no gene match. As DNA, the CDR3 is TGCAGTGCTAGAGATAATTGGGACAGGGAAAATGGCTACACCTTC. This codes for CSARDNWDRENGYTF.

In regard to this clonotype: One end of the junction is discordant with germline, which a read error may explain. The chain links TRBV11-2 to TRBJ2-1; D is undetermined. Germline CDR1 is SGHAT and CDR2 is FQNNGV. The CDR3 length is 16 residues. CDR3 sequence reads: CASSSVRCFAYNDQFF. The CDR3 DNA reads as TGTGCCAGCAGCTCAGTTAGGTGTTTCGCCTACAATGATCAGTTCTTC.

This clonotype was recorded only once. The CDR3 carries no conserved terminal phenylalanine or tryptophan, so it likely arises from a read error. The chain carries TRBV29-1 and TRBJ1-6, with D perhaps TRBD1 (5 bases). Germline V CDR1 and CDR2: SQVTM, ANQGSEA. V lost 7 bases, J lost 10 bases, and 17 bases lay in between. The CDR3 has 13 amino acids. CDR3 in amino acids: CSAARDRESPLHC. The CDR3 nucleotides are TGCAGCGCTGCCAGAGACAGAGAATCACCCCTCCACTGT.

This clonotype appeared a few times. V gene TRBV11-2 combines with J gene TRBJ2-7; a possible D gene is TRBD2 (5 bases). The germline CDR1 and CDR2 sequences are SGHAT and FQNNGV. Trimming took off 8 bases at V and 4 bases at J, with 18 bases between the two ends. This CDR3 has 14 residues. The CDR3 protein is CASFSSLALYEQYF. The DNA of the CDR3 is TGTGCCAGCTTCTCTAGCCTAGCACTATACGAGCAGTACTTC.

This clonotype appeared many times. J is TRBJ1-1 and V is TRBV7-9; D uncertain. The CDR3 consists of 12 residues. Germline-derived CDR1 and CDR2 are SEHNR and FQNEAQ (reference sequence). Between the trimmed V and J ends, which lost 0 bases and 11 bases, there was a span of 10 bases. Written as DNA, the CDR3 is TGTGCCAGCAGCTTAGCCGGTCGGTTGGCTTTCTTT. Encoded protein: CASSLAGRLAFF.

As concerns this clonotype: A read error may produce the germline difference seen at one junction end. This chain links TRBV6-5 with TRBJ2-7, with D hard to call. CDR1 is MNHEY and CDR2 is SVGAGI in the germline V gene. The CDR3 extends over 15 amino acids. CDR3 sequence reads: CASSYSSHQQREQYF. CDR3 DNA: TGTGCCAGCAGTTACTCTTCACACCAACAACGCGAGCAGTATTTC.

This clonotype was detected ten times or more. This may be a read error: a much more frequent sequence differs by one nucleotide. The chain recombines TRBV11-3 with TRBJ2-1; possibly TRBD2 for D (5 bases). The CDR3 loop spans 12 amino acids. In germline, CDR1 is SGHNT, CDR2 YENEEA. Deletions cut 5 bases from V and 9 bases from J, with 11 bases between. DNA for the CDR3: TGTGCCAGCAGCCCCGGACGGGGTGAGCAGTTCTTC. As protein: CASSPGRGEQFF.

This rearrangement joins TRBV28 to TRBJ1-4; D is ambiguous. Germline CDR1 reads MDHEN; CDR2 reads SYDVKM. The CDR3 has 13 residues. Trimming shortened V by 3 bases and J by 13 bases, and 15 bases separated the two germline ends. DNA for the CDR3: TGTGCCAGCAGTTTCCATGTCGTAGTTCCACTGTTTTTT. Amino acids: CASSFHVVVPLFF.

The gene calls are TRBV20-1 and TRBJ2-7; 8 bases align to TRBD1. Germline V CDR1 and CDR2: DFQATT, SNEGSKA (reference sequence). This CDR3 comprises 11 residues. With 5 bases clipped from V and 10 bases from J, the junction kept 7 bases outside the gene matches. In DNA form, the CDR3 reads TGCAGTGCTCCCAGGCAGGGGGCTCAGTACTTC. Translation gives CSAPRQGAQYF.